This is a list of T cell receptor beta chains from one sample in a study of cytomegalovirus exposure and HLA in healthy donors. Profiled with immunoSEQ multiplex PCR; TCRdb holds only in-frame clones, not every one. The data hold about 210,000 clones, with about 80% observed a single time. Sample: PBMCs. Every receptor here comes from a man aged 40-49 years in good health and CMV-seropositive. Both conserved end residues are part of each CDR3. Fields, in order: D gene, J gene, V gene, CDR3 length, clone size, CDR3 protein, CDR3 DNA. A D gene is named only where the DNA matches it firmly. Rows give clone size only sometimes, using once, few, many, or a class for an expanded clone.

>TRBD1|TRBJ1-4|TRBV7-9|15|.
CASSANRGGNEKLFF
TGTGCCAGCAGCGCGAACAGGGGAGGTAATGAAAAACTGTTTTTT
>.|TRBJ1-1|TRBV28|14|.
CASSLLTSSTEAFF
TGTGCCAGCAGTTTATTAACCTCCAGCACTGAAGCTTTCTTT
>TRBD2|TRBJ2-1|TRBV7-8|16|.
CASSPTRTSALNEQFF
TGTGCCAGCAGCCCGACCAGGACTAGCGCGCTCAATGAGCAGTTCTTC
>.|TRBJ1-5|TRBV2|15|.
CASRAGPNSNQPQHF
TGTGCCAGCAGGGCGGGGCCGAATAGCAATCAGCCCCAGCATTTT
>TRBD2|TRBJ2-3|TRBV5-1|16|once
CASSLRSSGISDTQYF
TGCGCCAGCAGCTTGAGGAGTAGCGGGATTTCAGATACGCAGTATTTT
>TRBD2|TRBJ2-1|TRBV5-1|14|.
CASSWTSGYNEQFF
TGCGCCAGCAGCTGGACTAGCGGGTACAATGAGCAGTTCTTC
>TRBD2|TRBJ2-5|TRBV11-1|14|.
CASSYGLAVETQYF
TGTGCCAGCAGTTACGGACTAGCGGTCGAGACCCAGTACTTC
>TRBD2|TRBJ2-7|TRBV6-5|15|.
CASSYGTSGRNEQYF
TGTGCCAGCAGTTATGGGACTAGCGGGAGGAATGAGCAGTACTTC
>TRBD1|TRBJ1-5|TRBV6-5|16|few
CASSYSIPGQGQPQHF
TGTGCCAGCAGTTACTCAATCCCGGGACAGGGACAGCCCCAGCATTTT
>TRBD2|TRBJ2-5|TRBV5-1|18|.
CASSLVGLAGGGQETQYF
TGCGCCAGCAGCCTCGTTGGGCTTGCGGGAGGGGGACAAGAGACCCAGTACTTC
>TRBD1|TRBJ2-2|TRBV5-4|14|.
CASSLGQFTGELFF
TGTGCCAGCAGCCTGGGACAGTTCACCGGGGAGCTGTTTTTT
>.|TRBJ2-2|TRBV28|16|.
CASSFGKFANTGELFF
TGTGCCAGCAGTTTCGGGAAATTCGCGAACACCGGGGAGCTGTTTTTT
>.|TRBJ2-1|TRBV25-1|15|.
CASSPSQRPANEQFF
TGTGCCAGCAGTCCCTCCCAGCGCCCCGCCAATGAGCAGTTCTTC
>TRBD2|TRBJ2-5|TRBV7-9|16|.
CASSPGTSGREETQYF
TGTGCCAGCAGCCCTGGGACTAGCGGGAGAGAAGAGACCCAGTACTTC
>TRBD2|TRBJ2-1|TRBV13|15|.
CASSFPTTSGREQFF
TGTGCCAGCAGCTTCCCGACGACTAGCGGGAGGGAGCAGTTCTTC
>TRBD2|TRBJ2-3|TRBV19|15|.
CASSIGTSGRDTQYF
TGTGCCAGTAGTATCGGGACTAGCGGGAGAGATACGCAGTATTTT
>.|TRBJ2-1|TRBV7-2|12|.
CASSLGLNEQFF
TGTGCCAGCAGCCTAGGACTGAATGAGCAGTTCTTC
>.|TRBJ1-3|TRBV30|13|many
CAWSEGSGNTIYF
TGTGCCTGGAGTGAGGGGTCAGGAAACACCATATATTTT
>TRBD1|TRBJ1-4|TRBV6-1|15|.
CASSTRQGANEKLFF
TGTGCCAGCAGTACACGACAGGGGGCTAATGAAAAACTGTTTTTT
>.|TRBJ2-5|TRBV5-1|14|.
CASSFPGRVETQYF
TGCGCCAGCAGCTTTCCTGGGAGAGTGGAGACCCAGTACTTC
>.|TRBJ1-2|TRBV29-1|15|.
CSVVGGGPPGVGYTF
TGCAGCGTTGTTGGCGGGGGACCTCCAGGCGTTGGCTACACCTTC
>TRBD2|TRBJ2-1|TRBV5-4|15|.
CASSSGLADTDEQFF
TGTGCCAGCAGCTCAGGACTAGCGGACACGGATGAGCAGTTCTTC
>TRBD2|TRBJ2-1|TRBV9|17|.
CASSVDLLAGAYNEQFF
TGTGCCAGCAGCGTAGATTTACTAGCGGGAGCCTACAATGAGCAGTTCTTC